The present TCR beta chain was sequenced within a study of cytomegalovirus exposure and HLA in healthy donors. Broader study findings: Being productive about 87% or about 30% of the time was typical of most TCR beta V segments in an earlier analysis. Investigators reported 164 TCR beta chains as tied to cytomegalovirus.

In regard to this clone: Its cognate antigen is unknown.

V lost 0 bases and J lost 3, with 14 bases in between. The V gene's germline CDR1 is LGHNA and CDR2 YNFKEQ. The CDR3 loop spans 16 amino acids. PCR involved 60 Vbeta and 13 Jbeta primers. Assay used: immunoSEQ multiplex PCR; TCRdb lists only in-frame clones, some missing. Of about 110,000 clones listed, about 64% were seen once; the top ten hold about 8.3%. Sequenced sample: PBMCs. The chain joins TRBV4-2 to TRBJ1-1; no clear D gene. This clonotype was obtained from a man aged 18 to 30 in good health and CMV-seropositive. The CDR3 bases are TGTGCCAGCAGCCAAGATTTCGGGAAATCGGACACTGAAGCTTTCTTT. Encoded protein: CASSQDFGKSDTEAFF.